A selection of T cell receptor beta chains follows, all from one sample in a study of PD-1 blockade in classical Hodgkin lymphoma. Repertoires were generated with immunoSEQ multiplex PCR, while TCRdb's copy carries only in-frame clones and drops some. The repertoire holds 40,000 to 45,000 clones, over 75% seen once, with about an eighth in the top ten. This specimen was peripheral blood mononuclear cells (PBMCs), taken at baseline. The receptors derive from a human donor with classical Hodgkin lymphoma. CDR3s include the opening cysteine and the closing phenylalanine or tryptophan. Fields, in order: J gene, D gene, V gene, clone size, CDR3 protein, CDR3 DNA. A D gene is named only where the DNA matches it firmly. The size field is filled for only some rows; it gives once, few, many or a size class.

TRBJ2-7,-,TRBV5-1,-,CASSLAWGDEQYF,TGCGCCAGCAGCTTGGCCTGGGGTGACGAGCAGTACTTC
TRBJ2-5,-,TRBV7-9,-,CASSLDSGETQYF,TGTGCCAGCAGCTTGGACTCCGGGGAGACCCAGTACTTC
TRBJ2-2,-,TRBV4-2,-,CASSQEPSTGENTGELFF,TGTGCCAGCAGCCAAGAACCTTCTACGGGGGAAAACACCGGGGAGCTGTTTTTT
TRBJ2-1,-,TRBV29-1,-,CSAGIWEQFF,TGCAGCGCCGGTATCTGGGAGCAGTTCTTC
TRBJ2-5,-,TRBV12-5,-,CASGPDRETQYF,TGTGCTAGTGGCCCCGACAGGGAGACCCAGTACTTC
TRBJ1-2,-,TRBV29-1,-,CSVPLSGYTF,TGCAGCGTGCCCCTGTCCGGCTACACCTTC
TRBJ2-1,TRBD2,TRBV11-2,-,CASSRQGLAGDNEQFF,TGTGCCAGCAGCCGACAGGGACTAGCGGGGGACAATGAGCAGTTCTTC
TRBJ1-1,TRBD1,TRBV18,-,CASSPGQVGFNTEAFF,TGTGCCAGCTCTCCCGGACAGGTCGGATTCAACACTGAAGCTTTCTTT
TRBJ1-2,-,TRBV6-6,few,CASSYLSPGGYTF,TGTGCCAGCAGTTACTTAAGCCCAGGGGGCTACACCTTC
TRBJ2-5,-,TRBV7-9,-,CASSPSVGGTQYF,TGTGCCAGCAGCCCTTCCGTGGGGGGGACCCAGTACTTC
TRBJ1-2,-,TRBV7-3,-,CASSYRRGQGYGYTF,TGTGCCAGCAGCTACCGAAGAGGGCAGGGCTATGGCTACACCTTC
TRBJ1-5,-,TRBV6-1,-,CASKLSGDSNQPQHF,TGTGCCAGCAAACTTTCAGGGGATAGCAATCAGCCCCAGCATTTT
TRBJ1-1,-,TRBV6-6,-,CASSYGTGEAFF,TGTGCCAGCAGTTATGGTACGGGCGAAGCTTTCTTT
TRBJ1-1,-,TRBV6-6,-,CASSYTRPGETEAFF,TGTGCCAGCAGTTACACCCGTCCGGGGGAAACTGAAGCTTTCTTT
TRBJ2-2,-,TRBV19,-,CASSTRGLLYTGELFF,TGTGCCAGTAGTACCCGGGGCCTCCTGTACACCGGGGAGCTGTTTTTT
TRBJ2-2,-,TRBV2,-,CASFSGSGELFF,TGTGCCAGCTTTAGTGGTTCCGGGGAGCTGTTTTTT
TRBJ1-4,TRBD1,TRBV6-1,-,CASSTGGWKLFF,TGTGCCAGCAGTACAGGGGGCTGGAAACTGTTTTTT
TRBJ2-3,TRBD1,TRBV4-1,few,CASSQMTGGRTDTQYF,TGCGCCAGCAGCCAAATGACAGGGGGCCGGACAGATACGCAGTATTTT
TRBJ2-2,-,TRBV9,few,CASSVESAPTGELFF,TGTGCCAGCAGCGTAGAATCGGCCCCAACCGGGGAGCTGTTTTTT
TRBJ2-5,-,TRBV6-5,few,CASSYSLGSAETQYF,TGTGCCAGCAGTTACTCGCTTGGGTCAGCAGAGACCCAGTACTTC
TRBJ1-2,-,TRBV6-6,-,CASTLLIDYTF,TGTGCCAGCACACTACTTATAGACTACACCTTC
TRBJ1-5,-,TRBV19,few,CASRHPGAGYQPQHF,TGTGCCAGTCGACATCCCGGGGCAGGTTATCAGCCCCAGCATTTT
TRBJ1-1,TRBD1,TRBV15,once,CATQDREDTEAFF,TGTGCCACCCAGGACAGGGAAGACACTGAAGCTTTCTTT
TRBJ2-7,-,TRBV12-5,-,CASGFSASYEQYF,TGTGCTAGTGGTTTCTCAGCTTCCTACGAGCAGTACTTC
TRBJ2-7,TRBD1,TRBV7-2,-,CASSARDRGHYEQYF,TGTGCCAGCAGCGCCCGGGACAGGGGCCACTACGAGCAGTACTTC
TRBJ2-7,-,TRBV7-2,-,CASSLDSFEQYF,TGTGCCAGCAGCCTGGACTCCTTCGAGCAGTACTTC
TRBJ1-1,TRBD1,TRBV18,-,CASSQATGTETEAFF,TGTGCCAGCTCACAGGCGACAGGGACGGAGACTGAAGCTTTCTTT
TRBJ2-5,-,TRBV7-9,-,CASSPGLTGQETQYF,TGTGCCAGCAGCCCCGGCCTAACGGGGCAAGAGACCCAGTACTTC
TRBJ2-7,-,TRBV30,once,CAWSVGGSYEQYF,TGTGCCTGGAGTGTAGGGGGTTCCTACGAGCAGTACTTC
TRBJ2-5,TRBD2,TRBV7-6,-,CASSAGRLAFEETQYF,TGTGCCAGCAGCGCTGGCCGACTAGCGTTCGAAGAGACCCAGTACTTC
TRBJ1-3,TRBD1,TRBV18,-,CASSREGAFGNTIYF,TGTGCCAGCTCACGGGAGGGGGCGTTCGGAAACACCATATATTTT
TRBJ2-1,TRBD1,TRBV4-3,-,CASSPTGREQFF,TGCGCCAGCAGCCCGACAGGGAGAGAGCAGTTCTTC
TRBJ1-3,TRBD1,TRBV6-5,once,CASSYTGEENTIYF,TGTGCCAGCAGTTACACAGGGGAAGAAAACACCATATATTTT
TRBJ1-2,-,TRBV30,few,CAWSVSLNYGYTF,TGTGCCTGGAGTGTATCCCTTAACTATGGCTACACCTTC